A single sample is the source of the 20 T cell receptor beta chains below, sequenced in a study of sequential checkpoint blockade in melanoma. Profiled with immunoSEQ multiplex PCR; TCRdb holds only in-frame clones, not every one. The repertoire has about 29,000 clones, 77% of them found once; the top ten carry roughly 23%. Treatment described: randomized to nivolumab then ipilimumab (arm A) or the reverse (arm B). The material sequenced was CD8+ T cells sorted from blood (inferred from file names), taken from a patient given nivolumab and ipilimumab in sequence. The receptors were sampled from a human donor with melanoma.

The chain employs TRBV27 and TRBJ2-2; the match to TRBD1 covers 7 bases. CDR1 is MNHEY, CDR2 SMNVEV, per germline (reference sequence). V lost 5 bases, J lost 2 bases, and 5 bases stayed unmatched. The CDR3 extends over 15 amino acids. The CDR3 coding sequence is TGTGCCAGCAGTACCGGACAGGTTAACACCGGGGAGCTGTTTTTT. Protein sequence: CASSTGQVNTGELFF.

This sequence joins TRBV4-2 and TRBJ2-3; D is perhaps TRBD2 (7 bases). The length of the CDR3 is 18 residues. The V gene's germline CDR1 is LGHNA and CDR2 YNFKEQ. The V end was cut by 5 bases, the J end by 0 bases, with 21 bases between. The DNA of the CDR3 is TGTGCCAGCAGCTTCCCTCGCGGGGGCTTAACTAGCACAGATACGCAGTATTTT. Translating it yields CASSFPRGGLTSTDTQYF.

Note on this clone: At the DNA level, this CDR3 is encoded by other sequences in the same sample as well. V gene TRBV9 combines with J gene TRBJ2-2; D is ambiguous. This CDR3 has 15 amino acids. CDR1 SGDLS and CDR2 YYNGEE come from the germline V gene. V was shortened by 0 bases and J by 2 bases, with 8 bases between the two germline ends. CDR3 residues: CASSVGTTNTGELFF. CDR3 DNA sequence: TGTGCCAGCAGCGTAGGAACTACTAACACCGGGGAGCTGTTTTTT. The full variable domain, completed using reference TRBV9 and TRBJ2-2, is DSGVTQTPKHLITATGQRVTLRCSPRSGDLSVYWYQQSLDQGLQFLIQYYNGEERAKGNILERFSAQQFPDLHSELNLSSLELGDSALYFCASSVGTTNTGELFFGEGSRLTVL.

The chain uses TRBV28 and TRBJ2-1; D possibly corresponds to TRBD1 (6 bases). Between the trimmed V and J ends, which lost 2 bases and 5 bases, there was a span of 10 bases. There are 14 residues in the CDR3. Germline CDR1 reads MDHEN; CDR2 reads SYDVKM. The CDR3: CASSLGQGNNEQFF. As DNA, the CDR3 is TGTGCCAGCAGTTTAGGCCAGGGGAACAATGAGCAGTTCTTC.

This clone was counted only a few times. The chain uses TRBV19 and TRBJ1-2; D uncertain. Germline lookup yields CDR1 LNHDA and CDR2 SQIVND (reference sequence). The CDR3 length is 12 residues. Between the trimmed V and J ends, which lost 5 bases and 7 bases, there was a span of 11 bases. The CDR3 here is CASSPPGFGYTF. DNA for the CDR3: TGTGCCAGTAGTCCCCCGGGATTTGGCTACACCTTC.

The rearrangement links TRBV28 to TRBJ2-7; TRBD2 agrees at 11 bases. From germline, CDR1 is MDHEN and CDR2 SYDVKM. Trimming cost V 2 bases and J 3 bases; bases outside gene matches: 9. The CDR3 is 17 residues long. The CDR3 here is CASSLGLAGSPGYEQYF. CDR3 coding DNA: TGTGCCAGCAGTTTAGGACTAGCGGGCTCCCCCGGCTACGAGCAGTACTTC. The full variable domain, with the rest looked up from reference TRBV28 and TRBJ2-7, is DVKVTQSSRYLVKRTGEKVFLECVQDMDHENMFWYRQDPGLGLRLIYFSYDVKMKEKGDIPEGYSVSREKKERFSLILESASTNQTSMYLCASSLGLAGSPGYEQYFGPGTRLTVT.

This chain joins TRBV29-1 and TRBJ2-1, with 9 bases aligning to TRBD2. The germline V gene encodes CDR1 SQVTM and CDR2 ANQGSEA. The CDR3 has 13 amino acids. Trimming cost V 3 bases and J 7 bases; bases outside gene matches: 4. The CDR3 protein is CSVDVAGVNEQFF. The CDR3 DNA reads TGCAGCGTTGACGTAGCGGGAGTGAATGAGCAGTTCTTC.

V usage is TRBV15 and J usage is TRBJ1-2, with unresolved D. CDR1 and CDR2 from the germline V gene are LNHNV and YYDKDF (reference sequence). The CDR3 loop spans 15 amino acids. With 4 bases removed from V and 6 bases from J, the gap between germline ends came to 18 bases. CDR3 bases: TGTGCCACCAGCAATTTTGGACTAACAGAGGATGGCTACACCTTC. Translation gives CATSNFGLTEDGYTF.

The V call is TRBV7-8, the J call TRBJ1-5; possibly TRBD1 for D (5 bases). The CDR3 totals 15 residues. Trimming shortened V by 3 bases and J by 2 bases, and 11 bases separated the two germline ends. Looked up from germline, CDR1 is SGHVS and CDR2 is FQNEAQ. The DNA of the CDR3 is TGTGCCAGCAGCTTGGACACTTTGGGCAATCAGCCCCAGCATTTT. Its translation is CASSLDTLGNQPQHF.

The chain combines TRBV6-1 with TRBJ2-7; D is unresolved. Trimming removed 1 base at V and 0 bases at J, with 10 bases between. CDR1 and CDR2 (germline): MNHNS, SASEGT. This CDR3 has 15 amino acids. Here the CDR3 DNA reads TGTGCCAGCAGTGAAGACCCCCTGAGCTCCTACGAGCAGTACTTC. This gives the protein CASSEDPLSSYEQYF.

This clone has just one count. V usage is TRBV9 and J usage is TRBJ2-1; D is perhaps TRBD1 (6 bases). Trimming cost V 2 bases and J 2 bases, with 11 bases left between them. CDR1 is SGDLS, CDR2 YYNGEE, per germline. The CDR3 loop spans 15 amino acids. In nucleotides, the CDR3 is TGTGCCAGCAGCGTTAAGGGGGTAACCTACAATGAGCAGTTCTTC. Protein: CASSVKGVTYNEQFF.

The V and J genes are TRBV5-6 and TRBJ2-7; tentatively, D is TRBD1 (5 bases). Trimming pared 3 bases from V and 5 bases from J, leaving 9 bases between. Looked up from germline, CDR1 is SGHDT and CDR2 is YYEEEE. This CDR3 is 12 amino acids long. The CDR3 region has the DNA TGTGCCAGCAGCTCCTGGGGCAACGAGCAGTACTTC. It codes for CASSSWGNEQYF.

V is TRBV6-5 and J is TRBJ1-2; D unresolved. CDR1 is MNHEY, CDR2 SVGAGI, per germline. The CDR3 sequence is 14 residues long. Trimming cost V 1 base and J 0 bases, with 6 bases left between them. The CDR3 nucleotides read TGTGCCAGCAGTTACTACGGGACTAACTATGGCTACACCTTC. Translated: CASSYYGTNYGYTF.

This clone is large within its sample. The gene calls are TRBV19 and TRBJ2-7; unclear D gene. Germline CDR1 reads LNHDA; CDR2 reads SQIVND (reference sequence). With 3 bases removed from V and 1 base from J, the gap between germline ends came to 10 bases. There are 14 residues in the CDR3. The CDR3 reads CASSMNQFSYEQYF. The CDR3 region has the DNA TGTGCCAGTAGTATGAATCAGTTTTCCTACGAGCAGTACTTC.

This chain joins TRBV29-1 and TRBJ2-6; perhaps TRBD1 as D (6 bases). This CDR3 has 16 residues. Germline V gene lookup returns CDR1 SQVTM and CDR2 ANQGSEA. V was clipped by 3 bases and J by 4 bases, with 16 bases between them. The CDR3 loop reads CSVEDSDVLGANVLTF. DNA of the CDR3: TGCAGCGTTGAGGACAGCGACGTTTTGGGGGCCAACGTCCTGACTTTC.

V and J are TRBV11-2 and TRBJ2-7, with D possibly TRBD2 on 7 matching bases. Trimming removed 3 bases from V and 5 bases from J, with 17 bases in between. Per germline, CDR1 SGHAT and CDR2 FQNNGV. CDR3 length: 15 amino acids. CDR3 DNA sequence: TGTGCCAGCAGCTTCTTCGAGGGGGGGCTTGACGAGCAGTACTTC. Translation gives CASSFFEGGLDEQYF.

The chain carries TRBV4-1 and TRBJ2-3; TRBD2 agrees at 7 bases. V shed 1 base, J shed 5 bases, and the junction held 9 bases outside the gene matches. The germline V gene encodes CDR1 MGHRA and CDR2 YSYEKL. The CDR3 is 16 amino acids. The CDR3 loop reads CASSQAASGAGDTQYF. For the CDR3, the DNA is TGCGCCAGCAGCCAAGCGGCCAGCGGGGCTGGAGATACGCAGTATTTT.

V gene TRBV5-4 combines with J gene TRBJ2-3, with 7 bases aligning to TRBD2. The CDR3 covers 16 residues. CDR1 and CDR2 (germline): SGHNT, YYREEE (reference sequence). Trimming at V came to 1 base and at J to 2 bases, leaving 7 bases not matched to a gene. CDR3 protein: CASSLRRERNTDTQYF. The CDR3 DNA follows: TGTGCCAGCAGCTTGCGGCGGGAGAGGAACACAGATACGCAGTATTTT.

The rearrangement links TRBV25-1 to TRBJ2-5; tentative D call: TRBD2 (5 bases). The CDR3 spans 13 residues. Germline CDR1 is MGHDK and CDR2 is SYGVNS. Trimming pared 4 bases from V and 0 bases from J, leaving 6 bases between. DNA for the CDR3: TGTGCCAGCAGTGGAGGGTACCAAGAGACCCAGTACTTC. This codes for CASSGGYQETQYF.

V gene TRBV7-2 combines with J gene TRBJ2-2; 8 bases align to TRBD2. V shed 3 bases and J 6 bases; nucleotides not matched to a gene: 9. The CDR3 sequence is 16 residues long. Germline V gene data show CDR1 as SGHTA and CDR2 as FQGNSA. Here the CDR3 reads CASSLVREGPPGELFF. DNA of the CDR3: TGTGCCAGCAGCTTGGTCCGGGAGGGCCCTCCCGGGGAGCTGTTTTTT.